This TCR beta chain is from a study of blood T cell repertoires in COVID-19. Looking at the study overall: Material from acute and convalescent COVID-19 was sourced from the United States, Italy and Spain. PBMCs, B-cell-depleted T cells, or T cells provided the cDNA or gDNA that made up the material.

How the authors handled the data: By means of reference gene primer amplification, nucleated cell counts were estimated. Only in-frame clones appear in the TCRdb table, and some are missing; sequencing was by immunoSEQ multiplex PCR. The DNA gave D and trimming, while V, J and clone size come from that table. In the table there are about 130,000 clones, around four fifths of which are singletons. This CDR3 region has 16 residues. Germline assignment: CDR1 SGHAT and CDR2 FQDESV (reference sequence). Trimming took 5 bases from V and 0 from J, leaving 16 bases between them. Material for sequencing was peripheral blood. This receptor was obtained from a man aged 40-49 years with active or convalescent COVID-19. The chain has TRBV11-1 and TRBJ1-2; D is undetermined. The CDR3 DNA reads TGTGCCAGCAGCGCGAGCGGGCCGGGAGCTAACTATGGCTACACCTTC. This encodes CASSASGPGANYGYTF. Supplemented by reference TRBV11-1 and TRBJ1-2, the full variable domain reads EAEVAQSPRYKITEKSQAVAFWCDPISGHATLYWYRQILGQGPELLVQFQDESVVDDSQLPKDRFSAERLKGVDSTLKIQPAELGDSAMYLCASSASGPGANYGYTFGSGTRLTVV.